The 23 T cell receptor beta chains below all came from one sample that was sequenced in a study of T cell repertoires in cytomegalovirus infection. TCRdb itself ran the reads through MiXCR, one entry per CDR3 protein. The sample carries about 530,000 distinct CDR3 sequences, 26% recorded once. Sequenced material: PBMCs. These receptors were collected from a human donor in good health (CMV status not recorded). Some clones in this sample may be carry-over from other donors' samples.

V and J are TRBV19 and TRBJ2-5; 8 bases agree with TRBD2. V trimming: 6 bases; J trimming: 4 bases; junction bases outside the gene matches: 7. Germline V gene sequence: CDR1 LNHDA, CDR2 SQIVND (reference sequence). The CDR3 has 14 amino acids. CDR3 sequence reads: CASRSGRGGETQYF. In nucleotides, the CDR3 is TGTGCCAGTAGGAGCGGGAGAGGAGGAGAGACCCAGTACTTC.

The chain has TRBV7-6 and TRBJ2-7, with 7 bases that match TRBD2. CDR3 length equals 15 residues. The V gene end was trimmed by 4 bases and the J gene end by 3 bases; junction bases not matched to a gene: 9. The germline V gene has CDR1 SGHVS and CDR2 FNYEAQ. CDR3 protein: CASSSLQRGFYEQYF. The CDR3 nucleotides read TGTGCCAGCAGCTCCCTCCAGCGGGGCTTCTACGAGCAGTACTTC.

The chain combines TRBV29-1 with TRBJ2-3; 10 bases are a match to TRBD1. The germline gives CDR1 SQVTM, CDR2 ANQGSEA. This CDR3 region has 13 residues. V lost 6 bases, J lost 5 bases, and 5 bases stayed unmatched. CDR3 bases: TGCAGCGTCAGGACAGGGGGGGGAGATACGCAGTATTTT. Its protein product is CSVRTGGGDTQYF.

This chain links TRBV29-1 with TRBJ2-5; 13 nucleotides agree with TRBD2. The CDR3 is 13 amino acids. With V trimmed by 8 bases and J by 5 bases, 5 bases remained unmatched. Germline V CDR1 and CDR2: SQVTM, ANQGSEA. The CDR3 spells CSHQTSGRETQYF. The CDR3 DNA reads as TGCAGCCACCAGACTAGCGGGAGGGAGACCCAGTACTTC.

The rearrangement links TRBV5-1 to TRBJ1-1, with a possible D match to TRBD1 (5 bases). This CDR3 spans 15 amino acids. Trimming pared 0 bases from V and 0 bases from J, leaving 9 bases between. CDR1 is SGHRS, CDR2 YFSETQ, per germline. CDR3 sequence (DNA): TGCGCCAGCAGCTTGGATGCGGGGGTGAACACTGAAGCTTTCTTT. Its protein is CASSLDAGVNTEAFF.

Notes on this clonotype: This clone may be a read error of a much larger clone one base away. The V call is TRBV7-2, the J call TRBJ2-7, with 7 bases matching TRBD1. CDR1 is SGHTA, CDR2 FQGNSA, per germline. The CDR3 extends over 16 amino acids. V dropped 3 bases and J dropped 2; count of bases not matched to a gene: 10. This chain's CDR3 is CASSLQSRGLTYEQYF. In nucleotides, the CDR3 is TGTGCCAGCAGCTTGCAGAGTAGGGGGCTCACCTACGAGCAGTACTTC. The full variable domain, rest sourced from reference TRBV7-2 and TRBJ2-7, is GAGVSQSPSNKVTEKGKDVELRCDPISGHTALYWYRQSLGQGLEFLIYFQGNSAPDKSGLPSDRFSAERTGGSVSTLTIQRTQQEDSAVYLCASSLQSRGLTYEQYFGPGTRLTVT.

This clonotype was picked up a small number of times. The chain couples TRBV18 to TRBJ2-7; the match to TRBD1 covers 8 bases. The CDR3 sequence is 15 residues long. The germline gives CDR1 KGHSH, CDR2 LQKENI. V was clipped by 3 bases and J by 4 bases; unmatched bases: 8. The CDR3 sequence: CASSPQPQGVYEQYF. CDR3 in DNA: TGTGCCAGCTCACCCCAGCCACAGGGGGTGTACGAGCAGTACTTC.

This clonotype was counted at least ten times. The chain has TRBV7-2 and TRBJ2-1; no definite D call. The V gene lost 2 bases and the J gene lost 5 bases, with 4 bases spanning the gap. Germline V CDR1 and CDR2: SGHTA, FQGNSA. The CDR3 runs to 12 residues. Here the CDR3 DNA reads TGTGCCAGCAGCTTATCTAACAATGAGCAGTTCTTC. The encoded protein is CASSLSNNEQFF.

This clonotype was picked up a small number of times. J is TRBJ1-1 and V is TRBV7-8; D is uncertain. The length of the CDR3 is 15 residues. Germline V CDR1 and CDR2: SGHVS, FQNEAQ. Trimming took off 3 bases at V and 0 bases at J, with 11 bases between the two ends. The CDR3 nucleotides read TGTGCCAGCAGCTTGATTCTGGGTGTGAACACTGAAGCTTTCTTT. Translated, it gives CASSLILGVNTEAFF.

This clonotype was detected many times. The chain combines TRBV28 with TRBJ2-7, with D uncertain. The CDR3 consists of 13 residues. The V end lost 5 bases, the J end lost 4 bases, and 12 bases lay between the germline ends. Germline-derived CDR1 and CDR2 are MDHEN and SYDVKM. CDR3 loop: CASSPLGRYEQYF. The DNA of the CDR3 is TGTGCCAGCAGTCCGCTGGGTCGGTACGAGCAGTACTTC.

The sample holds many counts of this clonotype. CDR3 sequence reads: CASSLNSYGYTF. In nucleotides, the CDR3 is TGTGCCAGCAGCTTAAACTCCTATGGCTACACCTTC. The J gene is TRBJ1-2, the V gene TRBV7-9; D call uncertain. V dropped 2 bases and J dropped 4 bases, with 5 bases sitting between them. Germline V CDR1 and CDR2: SEHNR, FQNEAQ (reference sequence). This CDR3 has 12 amino acids.

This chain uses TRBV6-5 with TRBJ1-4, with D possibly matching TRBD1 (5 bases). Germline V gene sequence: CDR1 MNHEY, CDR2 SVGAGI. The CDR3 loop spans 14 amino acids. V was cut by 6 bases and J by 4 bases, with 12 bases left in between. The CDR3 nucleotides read TGTGCCAGCAGCTATCGACAGTATAATGAAAAACTGTTTTTT. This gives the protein CASSYRQYNEKLFF.

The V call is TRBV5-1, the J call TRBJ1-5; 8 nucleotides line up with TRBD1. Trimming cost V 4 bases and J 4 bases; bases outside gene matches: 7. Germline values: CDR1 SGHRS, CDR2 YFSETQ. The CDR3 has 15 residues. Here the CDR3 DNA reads TGCGCCAGCAGCCTCGGGACAGGAGAGAATCAGCCCCAGCATTTT. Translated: CASSLGTGENQPQHF.

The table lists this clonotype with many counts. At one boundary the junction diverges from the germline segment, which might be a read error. The CDR3 spells CASSLARVREQYF. The CDR3 DNA reads as TGTGCCAGCAGCCTAGCACGGGTTAGGGAGCAGTACTTC. The rearrangement joins TRBV7-2 to TRBJ2-7; tentatively, D is TRBD2 (5 bases). The CDR3 consists of 13 residues. Germline-derived CDR1 and CDR2 are SGHTA and FQGNSA.

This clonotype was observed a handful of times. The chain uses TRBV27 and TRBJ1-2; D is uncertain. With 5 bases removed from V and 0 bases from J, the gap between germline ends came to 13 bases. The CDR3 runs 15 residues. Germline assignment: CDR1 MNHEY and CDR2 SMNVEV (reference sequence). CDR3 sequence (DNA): TGTGCCAGCAGTATAGACGGCGATCCTAACTATGGCTACACCTTC. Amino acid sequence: CASSIDGDPNYGYTF.

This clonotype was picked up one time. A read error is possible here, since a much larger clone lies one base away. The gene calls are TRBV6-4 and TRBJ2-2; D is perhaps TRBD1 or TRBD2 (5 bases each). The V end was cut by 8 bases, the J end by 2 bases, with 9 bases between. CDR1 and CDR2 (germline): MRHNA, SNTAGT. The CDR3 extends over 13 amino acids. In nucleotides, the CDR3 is TGTGCCAGCGGCCGGGACAACACCGGGGAGCTGTTTTTT. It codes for CASGRDNTGELFF.

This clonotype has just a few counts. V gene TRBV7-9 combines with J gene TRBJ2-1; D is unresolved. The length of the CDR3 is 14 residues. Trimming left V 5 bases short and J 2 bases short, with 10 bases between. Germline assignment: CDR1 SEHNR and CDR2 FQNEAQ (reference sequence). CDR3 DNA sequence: TGTGCCAGCAGCGGACGAAAGGCCTACAATGAGCAGTTCTTC. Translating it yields CASSGRKAYNEQFF.

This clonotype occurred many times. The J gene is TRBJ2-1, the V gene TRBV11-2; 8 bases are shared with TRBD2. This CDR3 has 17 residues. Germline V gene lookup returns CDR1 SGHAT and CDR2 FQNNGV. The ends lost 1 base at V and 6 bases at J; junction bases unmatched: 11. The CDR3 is CASSLAPWREASNEQFF. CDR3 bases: TGTGCCAGCAGCTTAGCCCCCTGGCGGGAGGCATCCAATGAGCAGTTCTTC.

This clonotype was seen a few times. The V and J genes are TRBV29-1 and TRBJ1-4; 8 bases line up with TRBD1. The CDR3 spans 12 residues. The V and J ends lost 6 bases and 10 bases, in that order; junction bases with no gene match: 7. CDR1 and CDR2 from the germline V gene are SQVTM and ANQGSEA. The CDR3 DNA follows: TGCAGCGTCGCGACAGGGGCCAGAAAACTGTTTTTT. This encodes CSVATGARKLFF.

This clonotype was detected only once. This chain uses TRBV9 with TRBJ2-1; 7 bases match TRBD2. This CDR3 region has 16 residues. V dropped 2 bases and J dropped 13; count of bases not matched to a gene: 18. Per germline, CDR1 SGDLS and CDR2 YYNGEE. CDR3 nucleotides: TGTGCCAGCAGCGTTAACCCTCCTGGGAGTGCGGGAGTTCAGTTCTTC. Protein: CASSVNPPGSAGVQFF. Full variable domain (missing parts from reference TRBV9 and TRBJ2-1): DSGVTQTPKHLITATGQRVTLRCSPRSGDLSVYWYQQSLDQGLQFLIQYYNGEERAKGNILERFSAQQFPDLHSELNLSSLELGDSALYFCASSVNPPGSAGVQFFGPGTRLTVL.

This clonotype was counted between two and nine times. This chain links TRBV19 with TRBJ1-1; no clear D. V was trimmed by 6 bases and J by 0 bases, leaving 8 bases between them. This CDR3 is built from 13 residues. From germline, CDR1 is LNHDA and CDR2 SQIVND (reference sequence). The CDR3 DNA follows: TGTGCCAGTAGGATAAACATGAACACTGAAGCTTTCTTT. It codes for CASRINMNTEAFF.

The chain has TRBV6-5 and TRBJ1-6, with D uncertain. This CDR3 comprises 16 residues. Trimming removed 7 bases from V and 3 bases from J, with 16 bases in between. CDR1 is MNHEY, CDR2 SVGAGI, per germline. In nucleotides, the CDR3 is TGTGCCAGCATGGAGTTCCGGGGAAACTATAATTCACCCCTCCACTTT. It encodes CASMEFRGNYNSPLHF.

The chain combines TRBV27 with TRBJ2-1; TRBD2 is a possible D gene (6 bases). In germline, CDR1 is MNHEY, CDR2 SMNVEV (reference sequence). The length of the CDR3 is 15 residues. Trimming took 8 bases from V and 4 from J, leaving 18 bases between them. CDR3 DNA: TGTGCCAGCTCCATCTGGCGGGACCGATACAATGAGCAGTTCTTC. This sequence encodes CASSIWRDRYNEQFF.